The 4 T cell receptor beta chains given below trace back to one sample, sequenced in a study of cytomegalovirus exposure and HLA in healthy donors. This PCR relied on a set of 60 Vbeta primers and 13 Jbeta primers. Profiling relied on immunoSEQ multiplex PCR, and the TCRdb table lists in-frame clones only, not all of them. The data contain some 76,000 clones, nearly 80% of them singletons. The source material was PBMCs. The receptors originated from a woman aged 40 to 55 in good health and CMV-seropositive.

About this clone itself: The junction differs from germline at one of its ends, possibly a read error. The chain has TRBV14 and TRBJ2-5, with 8 bases matching TRBD2. This CDR3 is built from 19 residues. Germline assignment: CDR1 SGHDN and CDR2 FVKESK. CDR3 region: CASSQGAGVLGGGQETQYF. The DNA of the CDR3 is TGTGCCAGCAGTCAAGGGGCGGGTGTGCTTGGCGGGGGGCAAGAGACCCAGTACTTC.

The chain combines TRBV7-6 with TRBJ2-7; 10 positions match TRBD1. V was pared by 2 bases and J by 6 bases, with 7 bases of the junction left unmatched. Germline-derived CDR1 and CDR2 are SGHVS and FNYEAQ. This CDR3 is 15 amino acids long. The CDR3 spells CASSLTRDRGGEQYF. The DNA of the CDR3 is TGTGCCAGCAGCTTAACCCGGGACAGGGGTGGCGAGCAGTACTTC. Filled out from reference TRBV7-6 and TRBJ2-7, the complete variable domain reads GAGVSQSPRYKVTKRGQDVALRCDPISGHVSLYWYRQALGQGPEFLTYFNYEAQQDKSGLPNDRFSAERPEGSISTLTIQRTEQRDSAMYRCASSLTRDRGGEQYFGPGTRLTVT.

This chain uses TRBV7-9 with TRBJ2-3; 7 bases are a match to TRBD2. V lost 5 bases and J lost 5; bases outside the gene matches: 10. This CDR3 comprises 15 residues. The germline gives CDR1 SEHNR, CDR2 FQNEAQ (reference sequence). This chain's CDR3 is CASSPRGGRIDTQYF. The CDR3 DNA sequence: TGTGCCAGCAGCCCCCGGGGAGGGAGGATAGATACGCAGTATTTT.

V gene TRBV5-1 combines with J gene TRBJ2-7, with a tentative D call TRBD1 (6 bases). V lost 4 bases to trimming and J lost 4 bases, with 15 bases between them. Per the germline V gene, CDR1 is SGHRS and CDR2 is YFSETQ. The CDR3 loop spans 14 amino acids. The CDR3 DNA is TGCGCCAGCAGCCTCCGGGACACGGGGTACGAGCAGTACTTC. Translating gives CASSLRDTGYEQYF.